Listed here are 7 T cell receptor beta chains from one sample, sequenced in a study of vaccination effects on CD4 cells after COVID-19. Measured with immunoSEQ multiplex PCR; TCRdb has only the in-frame clones, and not every one. The data contain 40,000 to 50,000 clones, around 70% of them singletons. Which antigens these TCRs recognize remains unknown. Scientists isolated CD4+ T cells after a roughly 10-day culture period ended. As their vaccination, participants received two doses of either BNT162b2 or mRNA-1273. The specimen was CD4+ T cells from PBMCs cultured without peptide, collected after COVID-19 vaccination. The receptors originated from a human donor who received a COVID-19 vaccine.

V is TRBV12-3 or TRBV12-4 and J is TRBJ2-2; D unresolved. Trimming took 3 bases from V and 4 from J, leaving 3 bases between them. The length of the CDR3 is 12 residues. CDR3 in DNA: TGTGCCAGCAGTTTCGGCACCGGGGAGCTGTTTTTT. It yields the protein CASSFGTGELFF.

This clone was recorded a few times. The chain recombines TRBV6-5 with TRBJ2-7; a weak D match, TRBD2 (5 bases). The CDR3 covers 15 residues. Germline CDR1 and CDR2: MNHEY and SVGAGI. Trimming stripped 5 bases from V and 0 bases from J, with 14 bases between. Written as DNA, the CDR3 is TGTGCCAGCAGTCCCGATGGCGGAGGCTCCTACGAGCAGTACTTC. Residues: CASSPDGGGSYEQYF.

The chain is built from TRBV14 and TRBJ2-5; TRBD2 agrees at 7 bases. Unmatched junction bases numbered 2, after V lost 5 bases and J lost 5 bases. Germline V gives CDR1 SGHDN, CDR2 FVKESK. This CDR3 has 12 residues. The chain's CDR3 is CASSARGETQYF. The CDR3 DNA is TGTGCCAGCAGCGCGCGGGGGGAGACCCAGTACTTC.

The chain recombines TRBV12-3 or TRBV12-4 with TRBJ2-1; D gene ambiguous. Trimming took off 3 bases at V and 4 bases at J, with 7 bases between the two ends. The CDR3 extends over 13 amino acids. Here the CDR3 reads CASSFSTYNEQFF. The CDR3 DNA is TGTGCCAGCAGTTTTTCTACATACAATGAGCAGTTCTTC.

The gene calls are TRBV5-6 and TRBJ1-5; D might be TRBD1 (5 bases). Trimming cost V 4 bases and J 5 bases, with 13 bases left between them. The CDR3 runs 14 residues. Germline-derived CDR1 and CDR2 are SGHDT and YYEEEE. The CDR3 reads CASSRGTPDQPQHF. The CDR3 region has the DNA TGTGCCAGCAGCCGAGGGACCCCTGATCAGCCCCAGCATTTT.

This chain uses TRBV2 with TRBJ1-4; 12 nucleotides match TRBD1. This CDR3 is built from 15 residues. V trimming: 6 bases; J trimming: 7 bases; junction bases outside the gene matches: 6. Germline V gene sequence: CDR1 SNHLY, CDR2 FYNNEI. CDR3 loop: CASRGTGGGREKLFF. CDR3 bases: TGTGCCAGCAGGGGGACAGGGGGCGGACGTGAAAAACTGTTTTTT.

This chain connects TRBV6-6 to TRBJ1-3, with D uncertain. Germline CDR1 is MNHNY and CDR2 is SVGAGI (reference sequence). This CDR3 has 15 amino acids. The V end was cut by 3 bases, the J end by 13 bases, with 22 bases between. The DNA of the CDR3 is TGTGCCAGCAGTTATGATGATGCCGCTTCGCTCCAAATATATTTT. It codes for CASSYDDAASLQIYF.